Listed here are 14 T cell receptor beta chains from one sample, sequenced in a study of a mutant IDH1 vaccine in newly diagnosed glioma. Regarding time point: week 35, safety follow-up. A single vaccine dose contained 300 ug of mutant IDH1 20-mer peptide, and topical imiquimod was used with it. Which antigens these TCRs recognize remains unknown. Sequencing was performed with immunoSEQ multiplex PCR; in TCRdb, only in-frame clones are kept and a portion is missing. The data hold around 50,000 clones, with more than 60% observed a single time. Sequenced here: PBMCs, sampled from a glioma patient whose treatment included an IDH1 peptide vaccine. The receptors derive from a man aged 40-49 years with glioma.

This clone has more than one count but fewer than ten. V gene TRBV7-9 combines with J gene TRBJ1-2; D remains unclear. The ends were cut back, 0 bases at V and 6 bases at J, with 5 bases in the middle. This CDR3 has 12 residues. Germline CDR1 is SEHNR and CDR2 is FQNEAQ (reference sequence). CDR3 region: CASSLAGHGYTF. CDR3 nucleotide sequence: TGTGCCAGCAGCTTAGCAGGGCATGGCTACACCTTC.

This chain connects TRBV4-1 to TRBJ1-5, with a weak D call TRBD1 (6 bases). Germline CDR1 and CDR2: MGHRA and YSYEKL. The CDR3 contains 17 residues. The V gene lost 0 bases and the J gene lost 6 bases, with 18 bases spanning the gap. The CDR3 coding sequence is TGCGCCAGCAGCCAAGAAGGGGGACTCAGGTCGGGTCAGCCCCAGCATTTT. Amino acid sequence: CASSQEGGLRSGQPQHF.

The chain couples TRBV19 to TRBJ1-2; tentative D call: TRBD1 (5 bases). This CDR3 spans 14 amino acids. V lost 3 bases and J lost 4, with 12 bases in between. Germline CDR1 and CDR2: LNHDA and SQIVND (reference sequence). The CDR3 DNA reads as TGTGCCAGTAGTATCACCAGGGAAGGCTATGGCTACACCTTC. Translated: CASSITREGYGYTF.

The rearrangement links TRBV21-1 to TRBJ2-2; TRBD2 reflects the table's D call only, with no check against the DNA. TRBV21-1 is a pseudogene. The CDR3 extends over 19 amino acids. The CDR3 DNA reads as TGTGCCAGCAGCCCCCGGACTAGCGGGGGCGTGGTGTGGACCGGGGAGCTGTTTTTT. Protein product: CASSPRTSGGVVWTGELFF.

The V call is TRBV27, the J call TRBJ1-6; tentatively, D is TRBD1 (6 bases). This CDR3 has 15 amino acids. V lost 5 bases to trimming and J lost 7 bases, with 15 bases between them. Germline V gene data show CDR1 as MNHEY and CDR2 as SMNVEV (reference sequence). The CDR3 DNA reads TGTGCCAGCAGTAACGGACAGTACGGGAATTCACCCCTCCACTTT. This sequence encodes CASSNGQYGNSPLHF.

The chain has TRBV6-1 and TRBJ1-5; D possibly corresponds to TRBD1 (6 bases). This CDR3 region has 16 residues. Germline V CDR1 and CDR2: MNHNS, SASEGT. With 2 bases removed from V and 7 bases from J, the gap between germline ends came to 18 bases. CDR3 sequence reads: CASSELGQGKEQPQHF. In DNA form, the CDR3 reads TGTGCCAGCAGTGAATTAGGCCAGGGGAAGGAACAGCCCCAGCATTTT.

The genes are TRBV7-9 and TRBJ1-2; TRBD1 agrees at 7 bases. Germline-derived CDR1 and CDR2 are SEHNR and FQNEAQ (reference sequence). With 5 bases clipped from V and 4 bases from J, the junction kept 4 bases outside the gene matches. CDR3 length: 13 residues. As DNA, the CDR3 is TGTGCCAGCAGCCCCGGGACAGTCTATGGCTACACCTTC. Translating it yields CASSPGTVYGYTF.

V gene TRBV7-9 combines with J gene TRBJ1-1, with 10 nucleotides matching TRBD1. Per the germline V gene, CDR1 is SEHNR and CDR2 is FQNEAQ (reference sequence). The junction had 3 bases not matched to a gene; V was cut back by 4 bases and J by 4 bases. There are 14 residues in the CDR3. CDR3 DNA: TGTGCCAGCAGCTCGGGACAGGGGAGCACTGAAGCTTTCTTT. It codes for CASSSGQGSTEAFF.

This sequence joins TRBV4-2 and TRBJ2-1; 8 nucleotides align to TRBD2. Unmatched junction bases numbered 16, after V lost 6 bases and J lost 3 bases. CDR3 length: 18 residues. Germline V CDR1 and CDR2: LGHNA, YNFKEQ. CDR3 region: CASSSGPSSGGLYNEQFF. The CDR3 DNA reads TGTGCCAGCAGTTCGGGGCCCTCAAGCGGGGGCCTCTACAATGAGCAGTTCTTC.

This clone was counted only a few times. The chain links TRBV15 to TRBJ2-2; a possible D gene is TRBD2 (5 bases). The CDR3 runs 15 residues. Deletions cut 0 bases from V and 3 bases from J, with 8 bases between. Looked up from germline, CDR1 is LNHNV and CDR2 is YYDKDF (reference sequence). Here the CDR3 DNA reads TGTGCCACCAGCAGAGATCTGAGGGACACCGGGGAGCTGTTTTTT. Its translation is CATSRDLRDTGELFF.

This clone was counted once. The chain links TRBV7-2 to TRBJ1-5; possible D gene TRBD1, 5 bases. Per the germline V gene, CDR1 is SGHTA and CDR2 is FQGNSA. This CDR3 comprises 15 residues. Trimming took 5 bases from V and 9 from J, leaving 20 bases between them. The CDR3 protein is CASSPQGPTGGPQHF. DNA of the CDR3: TGTGCCAGCAGCCCTCAGGGCCCCACGGGCGGGCCCCAGCATTTT.

This clone was seen only a few times. The chain has TRBV19 and TRBJ1-5; tentative D call: TRBD1 (5 bases). CDR3 size: 16 residues. Looked up from germline, CDR1 is LNHDA and CDR2 is SQIVND (reference sequence). The V end was cut by 8 bases, the J end by 0 bases, with 17 bases between. For the CDR3, the DNA is TGTGCCAGTGTCGGGACTCAACGCTATAGCAATCAGCCCCAGCATTTT. Residues: CASVGTQRYSNQPQHF.

V usage is TRBV5-4 and J usage is TRBJ1-3, with TRBD1 matching 7 bases. CDR1 and CDR2 (germline): SGHNT, YYREEE (reference sequence). With V trimmed by 3 bases and J by 2 bases, 2 bases remained unmatched. This CDR3 comprises 14 residues. The CDR3 DNA reads as TGTGCCAGCAGCTGGGACAGTGCTGGAAACACCATATATTTT. Amino acid sequence: CASSWDSAGNTIYF.

The chain couples TRBV7-9 to TRBJ2-7; possibly TRBD2 for D (5 bases). Between the trimmed V and J ends, which lost 4 bases and 4 bases, there was a span of 11 bases. CDR1 and CDR2 from the germline V gene are SEHNR and FQNEAQ (reference sequence). CDR3 length: 13 amino acids. The CDR3 loop reads CASSSGETYEQYF. The DNA of the CDR3 is TGTGCCAGCAGCTCCGGGGAAACTTACGAGCAGTACTTC.